This T cell receptor beta chain was identified during a study of human T cells and chemical hapten exposure. Time point described: patch test 3, about 24 weeks after DPC sensitization. Treatment: therapeutic diphenylcyclopropenone sensitization with weekly scalp DPC. The sample holds a few counts of this clonotype. Its antigen is undetermined. Broader study findings: After DPC sensitization, TCRs above 1 in 1000 frequency showed no change.

It was the library that attached unique molecular identifiers to individual cDNA molecules. TCRdb redid the calling of the RACE reads with MiXCR, one entry per CDR3 protein. In the table there are around 85,000 distinct CDR3 sequences, 10% to 15% of which are singletons. Sequencing used whole blood, obtained in connection with sensitization to the hapten diphenylcyclopropenone (DPC). The TCR originated in a woman aged 50 to 60 with alopecia areata. Some clones in this sample may be carry-over from other donors' samples.

CDR3 residues: CASSLGSGGNQPQHF. The DNA of the CDR3 is TGTGCCAGCAGCTTAGGATCGGGGGGAAATCAGCCCCAGCATTTT. The chain links TRBV13 to TRBJ1-5; the D gene is possibly TRBD1 (5 bases). The CDR3 has 15 amino acids. Germline lookup yields CDR1 PRHDT and CDR2 FYEKMQ (reference sequence). V lost 0 bases to trimming and J lost 4 bases, with 10 bases between them.